These T cell receptor beta chains were read from a single sample in a study of cytomegalovirus exposure and HLA in healthy donors. Sequencing used immunoSEQ multiplex PCR; TCRdb keeps in-frame clones, though not all of them. The repertoire holds roughly 65,000 clones, with 80% to 95% as singletons. What was sequenced was PBMCs. These receptors were obtained from a man younger than 35 in good health and CMV-seropositive. The CDR3 runs from the conserved cysteine through the conserved F or W.

v_gene,CDR3aa
TRBV15,CATSSSQGVVSTDTQYF
TRBV18,CASSGTSTGELFF
TRBV11-3,CASSLGLAGRTDTQYF
TRBV6-5,CASSSPDSYYEQYF
TRBV5-6,CASSLDRVSEAFF
TRBV4-2,CASSQVTGERNQPQHF
TRBV11-2,CASSAGIRSDSYEQYF
TRBV5-6,CASSLGGGSYEQYF
TRBV30,CAWSVLMRNTIYF
TRBV30,CACNPSTGPTEAFF
TRBV5-1,CASSPGLAFSYEQYF
TRBV7-6,CASSLGQKLQETQYF
TRBV5-4,CASRSRGGGTETQYF
TRBV30,CAWRQGSGYTF
TRBV15,CATGQGSNFYEQYF
TRBV4-1,CASSQGVAQGHEQYF
TRBV20-1,CSARDWLQYTF
TRBV7-3,CASSLQAGGHNEQFF
TRBV5-4,CASSLDAGGRETQYF
TRBV27,CASSIATSGPSYEQYF
TRBV5-1,CASSPLRGLARLETQYF
TRBV6-6,CASSVITDTQYF
TRBV28,CASSTSATGQGSAETQYF
TRBV19,CASSITVASPTDTQYF
TRBV7-2,CASSFTGPTDTQYF
TRBV10-3,CAIKSASGTTDTGELFF
TRBV9,CASSVPGQITDTQYF
TRBV2,CASRREAGGAPYEQYF
TRBV27,CASRLTGNTEAFF
TRBV28,CASSFALRPGEQFF
TRBV6-6,CASSWQGTGELFF